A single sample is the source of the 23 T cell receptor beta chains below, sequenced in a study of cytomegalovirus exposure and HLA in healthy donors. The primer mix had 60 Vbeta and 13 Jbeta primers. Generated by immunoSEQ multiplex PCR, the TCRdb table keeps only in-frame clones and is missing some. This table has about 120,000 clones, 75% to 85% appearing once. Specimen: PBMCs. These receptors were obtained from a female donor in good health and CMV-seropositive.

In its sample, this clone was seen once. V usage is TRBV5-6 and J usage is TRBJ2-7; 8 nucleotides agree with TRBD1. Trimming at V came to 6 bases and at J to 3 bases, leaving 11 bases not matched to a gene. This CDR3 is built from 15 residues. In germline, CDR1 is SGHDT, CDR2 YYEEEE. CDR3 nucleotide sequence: TGTGCCAGCACCCTAGGACAGGGTGAGGGCTACGAGCAGTACTTC. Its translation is CASTLGQGEGYEQYF.

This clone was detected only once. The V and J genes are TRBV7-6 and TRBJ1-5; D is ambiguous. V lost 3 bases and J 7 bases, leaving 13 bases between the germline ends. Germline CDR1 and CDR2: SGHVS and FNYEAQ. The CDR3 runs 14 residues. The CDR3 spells CASSLSGSEQPQHF. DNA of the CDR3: TGTGCCAGCAGCTTGTCAGGTTCCGAGCAGCCCCAGCATTTT.

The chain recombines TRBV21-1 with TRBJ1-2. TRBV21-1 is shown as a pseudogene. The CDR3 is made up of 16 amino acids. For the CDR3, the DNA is TGTGCCAGCAGCAAGCGGGAGTTGGGTTGGAACTATGGCTACACCTTC. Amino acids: CASSKRELGWNYGYTF.

The CDR3 spells CASSTNTGELFF. In DNA, the CDR3 is TGTGCCAGCAGCACAAACACCGGGGAGCTGTTTTTT. This chain uses TRBV11-1 with TRBJ2-2; no firm D call. This CDR3 is 12 amino acids long. The germline gives CDR1 SGHAT, CDR2 FQDESV (reference sequence). Trimming shortened V by 5 bases and J by 2 bases, and 3 bases separated the two germline ends.

CDR3 residues: CASSLGTSGDTQYF. The CDR3 coding sequence is TGTGCCAGCAGCTTAGGGACTAGCGGAGATACGCAGTATTTT. V is TRBV7-9 and J is TRBJ2-3; 10 nucleotides line up with TRBD2. The CDR3 is made up of 14 amino acids. V dropped 1 base and J dropped 5; count of bases not matched to a gene: 0. Per germline, CDR1 SEHNR and CDR2 FQNEAQ (reference sequence). Together with reference TRBV7-9 and TRBJ2-3, the CDR3 gives the full variable domain: DTGVSQNPRHKITKRGQNVTFRCDPISEHNRLYWYRQTLGQGPEFLTYFQNEAQLEKSRLLSDRFSAERPKGSFSTLEIQRTEQGDSAMYLCASSLGTSGDTQYFGPGTRLTVL.

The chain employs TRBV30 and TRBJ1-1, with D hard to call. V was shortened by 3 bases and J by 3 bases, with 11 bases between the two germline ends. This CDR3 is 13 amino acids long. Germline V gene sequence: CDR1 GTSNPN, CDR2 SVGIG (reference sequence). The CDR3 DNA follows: TGTGCCTGGAGATTCCAGGCGTACACTGAAGCTTTCTTT. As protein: CAWRFQAYTEAFF. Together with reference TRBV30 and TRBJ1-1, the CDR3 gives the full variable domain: SQTIHQWPATLVQPVGSPLSLECTVEGTSNPNLYWYRQAAGRGLQLLFYSVGIGQISSEVPQNLSASRPQDRQFILSSKKLLLSDSGFYLCAWRFQAYTEAFFGQGTRLTVV.

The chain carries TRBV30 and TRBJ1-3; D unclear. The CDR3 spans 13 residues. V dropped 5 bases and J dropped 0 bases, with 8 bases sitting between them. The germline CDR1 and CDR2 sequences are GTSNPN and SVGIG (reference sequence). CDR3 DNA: TGTGCCTGGGGGCAGAGCTCTGGAAACACCATATATTTT. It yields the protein CAWGQSSGNTIYF. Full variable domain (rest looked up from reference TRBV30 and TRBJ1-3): SQTIHQWPATLVQPVGSPLSLECTVEGTSNPNLYWYRQAAGRGLQLLFYSVGIGQISSEVPQNLSASRPQDRQFILSSKKLLLSDSGFYLCAWGQSSGNTIYFGEGSWLTVV.

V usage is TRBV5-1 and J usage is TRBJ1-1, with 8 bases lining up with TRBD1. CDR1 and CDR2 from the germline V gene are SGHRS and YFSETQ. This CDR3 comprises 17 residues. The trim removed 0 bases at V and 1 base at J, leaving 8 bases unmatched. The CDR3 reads CASSLDWAGGTNTEAFF. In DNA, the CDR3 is TGCGCCAGCAGCTTGGATTGGGCAGGGGGCACGAACACTGAAGCTTTCTTT.

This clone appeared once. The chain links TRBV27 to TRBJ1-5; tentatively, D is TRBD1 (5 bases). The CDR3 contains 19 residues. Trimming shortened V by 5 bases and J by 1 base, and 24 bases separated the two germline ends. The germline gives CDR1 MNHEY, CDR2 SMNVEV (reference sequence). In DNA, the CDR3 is TGTGCCAGCAGTCGGATCGGGGGGGGACGGGTAGGAAGCAATCAGCCCCAGCATTTT. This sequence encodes CASSRIGGGRVGSNQPQHF.

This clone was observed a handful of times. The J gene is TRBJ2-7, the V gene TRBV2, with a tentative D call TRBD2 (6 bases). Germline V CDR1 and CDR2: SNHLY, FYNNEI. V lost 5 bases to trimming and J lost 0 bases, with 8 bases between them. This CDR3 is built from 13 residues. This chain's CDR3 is CASSISGSYEQYF. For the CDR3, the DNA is TGTGCCAGCAGTATTAGCGGCTCCTACGAGCAGTACTTC.

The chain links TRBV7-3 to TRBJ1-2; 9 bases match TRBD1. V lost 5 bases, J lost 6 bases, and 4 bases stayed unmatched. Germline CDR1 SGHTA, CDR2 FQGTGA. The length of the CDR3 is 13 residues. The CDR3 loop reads CASSPRQGDGYTF. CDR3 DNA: TGTGCCAGCAGCCCCCGACAGGGGGATGGCTACACCTTC.

DNA of the CDR3: TGTGCCAGCTGCCTACCGTCAGGGGGACCCTATGGCTACACCTTC. Protein product: CASCLPSGGPYGYTF. V and J are TRBV28 and TRBJ1-2; the match to TRBD1 covers 7 bases. The CDR3 covers 15 residues. Germline values: CDR1 MDHEN, CDR2 SYDVKM. Trimming removed 8 bases from V and 4 bases from J; junction bases left unmatched: 13.

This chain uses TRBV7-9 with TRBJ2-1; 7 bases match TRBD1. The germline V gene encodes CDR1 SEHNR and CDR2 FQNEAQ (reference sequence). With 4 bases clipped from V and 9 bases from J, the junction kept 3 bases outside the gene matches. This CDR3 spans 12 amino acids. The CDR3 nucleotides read TGTGCCAGCAGCTCGACAGGGTTTGAGCAGTTCTTC. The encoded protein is CASSSTGFEQFF.

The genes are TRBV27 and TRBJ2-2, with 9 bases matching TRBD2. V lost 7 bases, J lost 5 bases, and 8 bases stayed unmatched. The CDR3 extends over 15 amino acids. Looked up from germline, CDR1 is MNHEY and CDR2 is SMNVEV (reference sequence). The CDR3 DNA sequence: TGTGCCAGCAATTGGCGGGGGGGCGGAACCGGGGAGCTGTTTTTT. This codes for CASNWRGGGTGELFF.

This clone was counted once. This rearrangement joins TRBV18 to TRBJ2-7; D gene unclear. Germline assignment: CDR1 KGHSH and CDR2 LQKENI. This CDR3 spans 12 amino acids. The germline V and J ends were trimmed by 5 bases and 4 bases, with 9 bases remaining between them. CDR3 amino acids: CASSSEAYEQYF. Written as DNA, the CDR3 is TGTGCCAGCTCATCCGAGGCTTACGAGCAGTACTTC.

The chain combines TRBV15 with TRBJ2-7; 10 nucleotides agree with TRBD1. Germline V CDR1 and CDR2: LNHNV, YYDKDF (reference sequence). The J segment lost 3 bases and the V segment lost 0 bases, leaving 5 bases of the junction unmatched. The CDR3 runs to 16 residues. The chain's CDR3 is CATSRDPGQGFYEQYF. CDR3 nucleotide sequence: TGTGCCACCAGCAGAGATCCGGGACAGGGGTTCTACGAGCAGTACTTC. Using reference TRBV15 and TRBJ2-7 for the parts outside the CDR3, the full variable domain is DAMVIQNPRYQVTQFGKPVTLSCSQTLNHNVMYWYQQKSSQAPKLLFHYYDKDFNNEADTPDNFQSRRPNTSFCFLDIRSPGLGDTAMYLCATSRDPGQGFYEQYFGPGTRLTVT.

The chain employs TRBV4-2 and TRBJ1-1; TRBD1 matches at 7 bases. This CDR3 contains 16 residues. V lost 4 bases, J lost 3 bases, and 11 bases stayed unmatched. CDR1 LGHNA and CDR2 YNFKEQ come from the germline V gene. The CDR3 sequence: CASSPLLQGTYTEAFF. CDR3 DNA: TGTGCCAGCAGCCCACTTTTACAGGGGACTTACACTGAAGCTTTCTTT.

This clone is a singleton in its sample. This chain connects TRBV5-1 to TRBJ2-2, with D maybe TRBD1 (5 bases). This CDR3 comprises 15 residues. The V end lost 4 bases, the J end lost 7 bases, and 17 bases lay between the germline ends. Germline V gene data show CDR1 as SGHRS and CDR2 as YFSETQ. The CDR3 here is CASSLTDSHHGELFF. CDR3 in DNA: TGCGCCAGCAGCCTAACTGACAGCCACCACGGGGAGCTGTTTTTT.

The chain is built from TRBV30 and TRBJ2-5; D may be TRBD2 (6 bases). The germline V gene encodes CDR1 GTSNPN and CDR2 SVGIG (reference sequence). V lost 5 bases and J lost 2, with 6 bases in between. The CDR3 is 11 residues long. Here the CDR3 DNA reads TGTGCCTGGCGGGGGCAAGAGACCCAGTACTTC. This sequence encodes CAWRGQETQYF.

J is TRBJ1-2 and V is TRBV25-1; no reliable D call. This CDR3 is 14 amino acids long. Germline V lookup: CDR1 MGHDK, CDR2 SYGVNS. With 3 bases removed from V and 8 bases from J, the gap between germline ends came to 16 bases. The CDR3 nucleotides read TGTGCCAGCAGTGAGCCCGGAGAAGCGTTCGGCTACACCTTC. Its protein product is CASSEPGEAFGYTF.

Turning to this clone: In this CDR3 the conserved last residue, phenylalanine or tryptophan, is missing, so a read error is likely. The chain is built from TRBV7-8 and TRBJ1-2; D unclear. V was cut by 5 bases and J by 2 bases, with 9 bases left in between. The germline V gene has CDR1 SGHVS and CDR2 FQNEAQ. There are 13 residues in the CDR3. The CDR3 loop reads CASSPSANYGYTS. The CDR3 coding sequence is TGTGCCAGCAGCCCATCGGCCAACTATGGCTACACCTCC.

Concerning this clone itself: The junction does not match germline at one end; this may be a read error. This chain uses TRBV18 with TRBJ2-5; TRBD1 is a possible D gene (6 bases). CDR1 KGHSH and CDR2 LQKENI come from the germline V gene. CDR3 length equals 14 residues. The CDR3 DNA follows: TGTGCCAGCTCAGCACCGACAGGCCAAGAGACCCAGTACTTC. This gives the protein CASSAPTGQETQYF.

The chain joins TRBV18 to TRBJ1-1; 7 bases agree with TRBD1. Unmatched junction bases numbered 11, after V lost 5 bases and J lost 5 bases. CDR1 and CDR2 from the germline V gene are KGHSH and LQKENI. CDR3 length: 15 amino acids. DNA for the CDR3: TGTGCCAGCTCAGGCACGACAGGGCCGGAGACTGAAGCTTTCTTT. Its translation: CASSGTTGPETEAFF.